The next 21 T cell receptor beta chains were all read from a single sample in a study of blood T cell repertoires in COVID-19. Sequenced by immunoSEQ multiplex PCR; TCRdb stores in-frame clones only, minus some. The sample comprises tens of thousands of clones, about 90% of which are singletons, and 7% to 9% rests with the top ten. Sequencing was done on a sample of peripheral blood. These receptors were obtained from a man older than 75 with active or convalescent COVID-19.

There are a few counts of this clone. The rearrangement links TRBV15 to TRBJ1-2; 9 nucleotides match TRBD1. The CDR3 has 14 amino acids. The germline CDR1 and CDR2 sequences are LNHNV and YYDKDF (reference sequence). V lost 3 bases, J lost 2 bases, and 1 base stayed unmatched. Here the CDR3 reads CATSRGQGNYGYTF. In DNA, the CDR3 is TGTGCCACCAGCAGGGGACAGGGAAACTATGGCTACACCTTC.

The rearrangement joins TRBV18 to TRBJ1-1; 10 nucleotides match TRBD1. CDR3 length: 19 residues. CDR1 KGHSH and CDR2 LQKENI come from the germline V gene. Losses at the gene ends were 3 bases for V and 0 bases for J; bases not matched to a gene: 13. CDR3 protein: CASSPLGTGVGGMNTEAFF. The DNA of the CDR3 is TGTGCCAGCTCACCTCTAGGGACAGGGGTAGGTGGTATGAACACTGAAGCTTTCTTT.

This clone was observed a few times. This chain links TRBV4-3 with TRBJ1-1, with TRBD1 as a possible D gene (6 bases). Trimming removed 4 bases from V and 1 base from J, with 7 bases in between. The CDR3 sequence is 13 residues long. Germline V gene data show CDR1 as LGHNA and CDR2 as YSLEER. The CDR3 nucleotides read TGCGCCAGCAGCCTGGACAGGAACACTGAAGCTTTCTTT. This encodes CASSLDRNTEAFF.

In DNA form, the CDR3 reads TGTGCCAGCAGTTCCCCGGGGACAGGGGAGCACGAGCAGTACTTC. Its translation is CASSSPGTGEHEQYF. This chain uses TRBV28 with TRBJ2-7; 10 positions match TRBD1. CDR1 and CDR2 from the germline V gene are MDHEN and SYDVKM. After removal of 4 bases from V and 5 bases from J, the junction contained 8 bases not matched to a gene. This CDR3 has 15 residues. Based on the CDR3 plus reference TRBV28 and TRBJ2-7, the full variable domain is DVKVTQSSRYLVKRTGEKVFLECVQDMDHENMFWYRQDPGLGLRLIYFSYDVKMKEKGDIPEGYSVSREKKERFSLILESASTNQTSMYLCASSSPGTGEHEQYFGPGTRLTVT.

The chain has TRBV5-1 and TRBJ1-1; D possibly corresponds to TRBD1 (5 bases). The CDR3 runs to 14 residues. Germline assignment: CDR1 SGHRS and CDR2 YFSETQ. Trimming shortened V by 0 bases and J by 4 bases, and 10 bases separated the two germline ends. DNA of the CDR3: TGCGCCAGCAGCTTGGAGTTGACAGTCACTGAAGCTTTCTTT. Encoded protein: CASSLELTVTEAFF.

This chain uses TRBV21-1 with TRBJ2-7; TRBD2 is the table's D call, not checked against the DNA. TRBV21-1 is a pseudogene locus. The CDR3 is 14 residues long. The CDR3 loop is CASTYPGGSYEQYF. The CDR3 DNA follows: TGTGCCAGCACCTATCCTGGCGGGAGTTACGAGCAGTACTTC.

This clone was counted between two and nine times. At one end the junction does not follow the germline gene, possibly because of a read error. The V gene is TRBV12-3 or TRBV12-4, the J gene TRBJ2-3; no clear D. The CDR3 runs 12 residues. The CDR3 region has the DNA TGTGCCAGCAGCCTGAGCACGGATACGCAGTATTTT. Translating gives CASSLSTDTQYF.

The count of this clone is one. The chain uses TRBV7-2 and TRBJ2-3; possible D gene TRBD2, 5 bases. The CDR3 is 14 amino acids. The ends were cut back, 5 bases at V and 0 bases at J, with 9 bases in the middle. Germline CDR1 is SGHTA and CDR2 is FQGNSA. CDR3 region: CASSTGLSTDTQYF. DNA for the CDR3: TGTGCCAGCAGCACCGGACTGAGCACAGATACGCAGTATTTT.

This CDR3 is CAIGGKGAWSNQPQHF. DNA of the CDR3: TGTGCCATCGGGGGTAAGGGGGCTTGGAGCAATCAGCCCCAGCATTTT. The V gene is TRBV10-3, the J gene TRBJ1-5; 7 nucleotides agree with TRBD1. This CDR3 region has 16 residues. Germline V CDR1 and CDR2: ENHRY, SYGVKD. With 8 bases clipped from V and 1 base from J, the junction kept 11 bases outside the gene matches.

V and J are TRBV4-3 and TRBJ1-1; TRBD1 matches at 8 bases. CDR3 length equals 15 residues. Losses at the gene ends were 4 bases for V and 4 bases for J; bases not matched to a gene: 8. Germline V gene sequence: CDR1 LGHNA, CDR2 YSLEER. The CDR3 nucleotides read TGCGCCAGCAGCCTAGATCATGACAGGGGCACTGAAGCTTTCTTT. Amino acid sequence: CASSLDHDRGTEAFF.

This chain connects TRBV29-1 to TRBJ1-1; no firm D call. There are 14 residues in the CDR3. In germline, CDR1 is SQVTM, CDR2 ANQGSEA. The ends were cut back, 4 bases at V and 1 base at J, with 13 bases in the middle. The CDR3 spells CSVAPRLQNTEAFF. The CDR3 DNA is TGCAGCGTTGCCCCGCGGCTACAGAACACTGAAGCTTTCTTT.

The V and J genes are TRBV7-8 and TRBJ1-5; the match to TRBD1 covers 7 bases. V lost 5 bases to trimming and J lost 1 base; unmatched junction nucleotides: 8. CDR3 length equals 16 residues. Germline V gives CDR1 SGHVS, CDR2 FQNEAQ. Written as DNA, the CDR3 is TGTGCCAGCAGCCCAGGGGCAGGGGGGAGCAATCAGCCCCAGCATTTT. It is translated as CASSPGAGGSNQPQHF. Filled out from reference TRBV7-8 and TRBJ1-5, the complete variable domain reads GAGVSQSPRYKVAKRGQDVALRCDPISGHVSLFWYQQALGQGPEFLTYFQNEAQLDKSGLPSDRFFAERPEGSVSTLKIQRTQQEDSAVYLCASSPGAGGSNQPQHFGDGTRLSIL.

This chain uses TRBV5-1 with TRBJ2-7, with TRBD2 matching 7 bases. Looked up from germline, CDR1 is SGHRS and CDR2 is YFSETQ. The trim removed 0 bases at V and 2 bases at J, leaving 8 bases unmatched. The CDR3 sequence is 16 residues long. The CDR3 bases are TGCGCCAGCAGCTTGGGAGGTATACGGGGGGCCTACGAGCAGTACTTC. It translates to CASSLGGIRGAYEQYF.

The DNA of the CDR3 is TGTGCCAGCAGTTTATGGGTCCCCGGACGGACGGACGGGGACGAGCAGTACTTC. The encoded protein is CASSLWVPGRTDGDEQYF. The gene calls are TRBV28 and TRBJ2-7; weak D call: TRBD2 (5 bases). This CDR3 has 18 residues. Germline V gene lookup returns CDR1 MDHEN and CDR2 SYDVKM. The ends were cut back, 0 bases at V and 5 bases at J, with 23 bases in the middle.

The CDR3 nucleotides read TGTGCCAGCAGTTACTGGACAAGCACTGAAGCTTTCTTT. It encodes CASSYWTSTEAFF. J is TRBJ1-1 and V is TRBV6-2 or TRBV6-3, with D tentatively TRBD1 (5 bases). The CDR3 sequence is 13 residues long. From germline, CDR1 is MNHEY and CDR2 SVGEGT. V dropped 1 base and J dropped 4 bases, with 7 bases sitting between them.

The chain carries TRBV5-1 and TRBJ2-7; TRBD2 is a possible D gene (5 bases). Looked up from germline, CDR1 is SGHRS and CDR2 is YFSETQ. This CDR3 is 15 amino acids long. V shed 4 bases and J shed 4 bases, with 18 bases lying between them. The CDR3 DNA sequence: TGCGCCAGCAGCCCCGCACCCGGGGATGGGTACGAGCAGTACTTC. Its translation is CASSPAPGDGYEQYF.

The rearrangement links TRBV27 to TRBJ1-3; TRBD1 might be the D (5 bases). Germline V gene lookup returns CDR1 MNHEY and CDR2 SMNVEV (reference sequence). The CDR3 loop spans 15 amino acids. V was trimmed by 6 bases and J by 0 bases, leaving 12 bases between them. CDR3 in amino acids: CASRSGGYSGNTIYF. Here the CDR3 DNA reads TGTGCCAGCAGGTCGGGGGGGTACTCTGGAAACACCATATATTTT.

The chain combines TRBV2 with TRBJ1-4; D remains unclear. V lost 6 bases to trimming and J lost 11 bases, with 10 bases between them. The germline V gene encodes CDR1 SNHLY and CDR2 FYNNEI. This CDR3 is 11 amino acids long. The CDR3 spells CASSPEEKLFF. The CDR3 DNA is TGTGCCAGCAGCCCCGAGGAGAAACTGTTTTTT.

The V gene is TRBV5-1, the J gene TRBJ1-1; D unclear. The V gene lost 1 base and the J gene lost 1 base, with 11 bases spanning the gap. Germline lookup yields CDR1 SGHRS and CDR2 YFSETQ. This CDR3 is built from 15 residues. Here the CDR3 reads CASSLYTAGNTEAFF. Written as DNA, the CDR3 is TGCGCCAGCAGCTTGTATACCGCAGGGAACACTGAAGCTTTCTTT.

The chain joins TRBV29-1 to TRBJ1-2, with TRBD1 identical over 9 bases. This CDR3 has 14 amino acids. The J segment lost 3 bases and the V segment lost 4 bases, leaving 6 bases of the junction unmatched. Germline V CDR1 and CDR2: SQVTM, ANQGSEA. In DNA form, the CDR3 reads TGCAGCGTTGGCCGGGACAGGGCCGACTATGGCTACACCTTC. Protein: CSVGRDRADYGYTF.

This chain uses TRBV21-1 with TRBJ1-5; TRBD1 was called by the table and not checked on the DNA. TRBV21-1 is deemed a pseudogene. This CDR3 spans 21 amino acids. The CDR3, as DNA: TGTGCCAGCAGCAAAGAGGCTCGGGGACAGGGGACCACGGGTGGCAATCAGCCCCAGCATTTT. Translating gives CASSKEARGQGTTGGNQPQHF.